This T cell receptor beta chain is from a study of PD-1 blockade in classical Hodgkin lymphoma. Clones were read by immunoSEQ multiplex PCR, and TCRdb kept only the in-frame ones, dropping some. The repertoire holds fewer than 25,000 clones, roughly 90% seen once, with about 0.42% in the top ten. Time point in this sample: newly diagnosed, previously untreated cHL patient sample. Starting with thawed PBMCs, CD4+ T cells were purified by magnetic negative selection. The V end was cut by 4 bases, the J end by 9 bases, with 15 bases between. The CDR3 contains 14 residues. CDR1 MGHRA and CDR2 YSYEKL come from the germline V gene.

Input material: CD4+ T cells from blood. The sequence was obtained from a human donor with classical Hodgkin lymphoma. The rearrangement joins TRBV4-1 to TRBJ2-2; TRBD2 might be the D (5 bases). Here the CDR3 DNA reads TGCGCCAGCAGCCCCACCCAAGGGAGCCGGGAGCTGTTTTTT. Translating it yields CASSPTQGSRELFF.